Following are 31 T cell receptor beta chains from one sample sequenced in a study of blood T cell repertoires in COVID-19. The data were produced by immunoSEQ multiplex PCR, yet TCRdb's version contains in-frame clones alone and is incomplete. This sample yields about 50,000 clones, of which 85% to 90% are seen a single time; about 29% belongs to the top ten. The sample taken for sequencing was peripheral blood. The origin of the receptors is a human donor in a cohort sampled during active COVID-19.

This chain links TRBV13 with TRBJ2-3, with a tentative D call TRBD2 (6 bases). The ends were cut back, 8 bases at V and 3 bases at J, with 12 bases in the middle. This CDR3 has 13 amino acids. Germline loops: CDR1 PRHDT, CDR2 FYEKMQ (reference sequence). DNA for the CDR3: TGTGCCAGCGTCGGGGGAAGAACAGATACGCAGTATTTT. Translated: CASVGGRTDTQYF.

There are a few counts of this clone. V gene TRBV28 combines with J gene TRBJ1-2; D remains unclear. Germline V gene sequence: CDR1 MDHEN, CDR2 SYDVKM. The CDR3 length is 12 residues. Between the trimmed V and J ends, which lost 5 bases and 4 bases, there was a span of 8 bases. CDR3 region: CASSLNSYGYTF. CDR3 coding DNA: TGTGCCAGCAGTCTGAATAGCTATGGCTACACCTTC.

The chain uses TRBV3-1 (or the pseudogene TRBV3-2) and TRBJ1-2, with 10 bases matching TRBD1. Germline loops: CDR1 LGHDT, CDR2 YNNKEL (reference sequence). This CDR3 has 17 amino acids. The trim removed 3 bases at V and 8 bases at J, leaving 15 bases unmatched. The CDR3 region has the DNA TGTGCCAGCAGCCATTTGGGGACAGGGGAAAATACGGACGGCTACACCTTC. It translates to CASSHLGTGENTDGYTF.

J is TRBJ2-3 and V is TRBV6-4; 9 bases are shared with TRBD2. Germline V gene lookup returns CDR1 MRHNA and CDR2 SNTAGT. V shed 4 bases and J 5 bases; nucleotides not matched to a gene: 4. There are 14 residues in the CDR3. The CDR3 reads CASSVAGEGDTQYF. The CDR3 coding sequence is TGTGCCAGCAGTGTAGCGGGAGAGGGAGATACGCAGTATTTT.

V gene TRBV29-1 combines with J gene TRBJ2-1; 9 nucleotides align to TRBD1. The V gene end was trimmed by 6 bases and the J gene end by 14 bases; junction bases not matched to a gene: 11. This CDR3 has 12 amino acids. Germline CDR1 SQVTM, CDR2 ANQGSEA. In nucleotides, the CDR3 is TGCAGCGTAGACCCGGGACAGGGAATGGAGTTCTTC. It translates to CSVDPGQGMEFF.

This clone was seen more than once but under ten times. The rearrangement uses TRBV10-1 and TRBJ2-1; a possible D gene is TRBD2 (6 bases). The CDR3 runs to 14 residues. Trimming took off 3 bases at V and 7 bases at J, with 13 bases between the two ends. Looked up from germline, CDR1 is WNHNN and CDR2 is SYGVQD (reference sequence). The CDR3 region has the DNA TGCGCCAGCAGTGAAAGTTCGGGAGCGAATGAGCAGTTCTTC. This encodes CASSESSGANEQFF.

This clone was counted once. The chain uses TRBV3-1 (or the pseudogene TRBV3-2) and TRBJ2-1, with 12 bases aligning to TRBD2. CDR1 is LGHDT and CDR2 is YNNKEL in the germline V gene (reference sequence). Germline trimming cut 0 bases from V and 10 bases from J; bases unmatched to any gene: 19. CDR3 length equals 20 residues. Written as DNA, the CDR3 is TGTGCCAGCAGCCAAGATCCGGTTAAGTCTAGCGGGGGGGTCCGTGTAGAGCAGTTCTTC. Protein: CASSQDPVKSSGGVRVEQFF.

For the CDR3, the DNA is TGCAGTGCGCTCCCCCGGGTTACGCAGTATTTT. Its protein is CSALPRVTQYF. V gene TRBV20-1 combines with J gene TRBJ2-3; D is undetermined. Trimming pared 6 bases from V and 8 bases from J, leaving 12 bases between. The CDR3 has 11 amino acids. The germline CDR1 and CDR2 sequences are DFQATT and SNEGSKA (reference sequence).

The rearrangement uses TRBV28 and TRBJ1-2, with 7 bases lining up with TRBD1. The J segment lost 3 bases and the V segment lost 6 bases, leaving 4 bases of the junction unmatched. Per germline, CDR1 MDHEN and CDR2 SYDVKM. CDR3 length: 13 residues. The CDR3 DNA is TGTGCCAGCAGCGTAGACAGGGACTATGGCTACACCTTC. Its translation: CASSVDRDYGYTF.

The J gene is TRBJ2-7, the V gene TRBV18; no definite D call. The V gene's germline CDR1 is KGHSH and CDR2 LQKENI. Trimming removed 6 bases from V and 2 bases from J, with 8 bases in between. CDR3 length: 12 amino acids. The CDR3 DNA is TGTGCCAGCTCTTCTGAGGCCTACGAGCAGTACTTC. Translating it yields CASSSEAYEQYF. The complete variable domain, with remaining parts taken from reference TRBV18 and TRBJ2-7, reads NAGVMQNPRHLVRRRGQEARLRCSPMKGHSHVYWYRQLPEEGLKFMVYLQKENIIDESGMPKERFSAEFPKEGPSILRIQQVVRGDSAAYFCASSSEAYEQYFGPGTRLTVT.

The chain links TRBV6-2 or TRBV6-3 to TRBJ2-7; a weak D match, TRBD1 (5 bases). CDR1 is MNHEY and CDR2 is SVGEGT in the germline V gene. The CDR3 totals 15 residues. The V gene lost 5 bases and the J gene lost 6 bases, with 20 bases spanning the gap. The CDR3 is CASSPISRVYREQYV. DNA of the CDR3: TGTGCCAGCAGTCCAATTTCCAGGGTGTATCGCGAGCAGTACGTC.

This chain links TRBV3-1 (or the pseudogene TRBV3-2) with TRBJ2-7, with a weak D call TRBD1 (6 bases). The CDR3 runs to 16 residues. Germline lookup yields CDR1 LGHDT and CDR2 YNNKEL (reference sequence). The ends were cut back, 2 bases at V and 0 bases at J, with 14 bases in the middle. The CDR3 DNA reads TGTGCCAGCAGCCAACAGGGACACCCGAGCTCCTACGAGCAGTACGTC. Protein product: CASSQQGHPSSYEQYV.

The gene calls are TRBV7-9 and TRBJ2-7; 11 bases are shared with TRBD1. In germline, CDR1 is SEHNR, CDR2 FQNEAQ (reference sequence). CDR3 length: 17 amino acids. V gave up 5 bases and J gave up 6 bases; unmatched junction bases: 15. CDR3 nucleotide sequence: TGTGCCAGCAGCGCCACTCGGGCCGGGACAGGGGGGTGCGAGCAGTACTTC. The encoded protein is CASSATRAGTGGCEQYF.

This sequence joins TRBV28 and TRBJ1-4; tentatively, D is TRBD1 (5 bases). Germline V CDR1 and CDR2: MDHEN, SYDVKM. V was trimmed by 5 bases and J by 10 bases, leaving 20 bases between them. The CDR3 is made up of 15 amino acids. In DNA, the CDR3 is TGTGCCAGCAGTCCCAATCCGGGGGTTTCGGGAAAACTGTTTTTT. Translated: CASSPNPGVSGKLFF.

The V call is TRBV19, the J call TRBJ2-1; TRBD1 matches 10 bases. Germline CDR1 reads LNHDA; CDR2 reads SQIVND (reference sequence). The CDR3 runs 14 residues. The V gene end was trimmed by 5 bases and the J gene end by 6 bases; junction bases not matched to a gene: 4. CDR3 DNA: TGTGCCAGTAGTTCCGGACAGGGGGTCAATGAGCAGTTCTTC. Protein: CASSSGQGVNEQFF.

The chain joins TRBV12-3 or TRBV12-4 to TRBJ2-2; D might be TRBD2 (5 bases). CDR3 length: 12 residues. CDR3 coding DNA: TGTGGGGCTAGCACGAACACCGGGGAGCTGTTTTTT. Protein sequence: CGASTNTGELFF.

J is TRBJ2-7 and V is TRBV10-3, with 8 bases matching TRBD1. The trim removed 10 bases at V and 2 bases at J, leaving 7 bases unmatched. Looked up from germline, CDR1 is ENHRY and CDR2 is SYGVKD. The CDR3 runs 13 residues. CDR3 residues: CASAGTGPYEQYF. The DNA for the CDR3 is TGTGCCAGTGCCGGGACAGGACCCTACGAGCAGTACTTC.

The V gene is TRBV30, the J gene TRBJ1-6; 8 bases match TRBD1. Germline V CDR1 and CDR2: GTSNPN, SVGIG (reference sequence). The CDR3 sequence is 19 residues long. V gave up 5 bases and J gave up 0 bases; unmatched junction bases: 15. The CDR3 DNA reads TGTGCCTGGCCCCCGGACAGGGCTAAGGGTCCCTCCTATAATTCACCCCTCCACTTT. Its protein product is CAWPPDRAKGPSYNSPLHF. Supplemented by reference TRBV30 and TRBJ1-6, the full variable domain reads SQTIHQWPATLVQPVGSPLSLECTVEGTSNPNLYWYRQAAGRGLQLLFYSVGIGQISSEVPQNLSASRPQDRQFILSSKKLLLSDSGFYLCAWPPDRAKGPSYNSPLHFGNGTRLTVT.

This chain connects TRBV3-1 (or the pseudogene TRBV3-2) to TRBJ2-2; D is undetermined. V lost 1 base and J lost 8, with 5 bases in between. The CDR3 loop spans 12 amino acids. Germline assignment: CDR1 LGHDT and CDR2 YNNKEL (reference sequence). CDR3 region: CASSQARGELFF. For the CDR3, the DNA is TGTGCCAGCAGCCAAGCCAGGGGGGAGCTGTTTTTT.

The CDR3 bases are TGTGCCTCGGGTCTGAGGGTTGAGCAGTTCTTC. Amino acid sequence: CASGLRVEQFF. The chain joins TRBV27 to TRBJ2-1; possibly TRBD2 for D (5 bases). Trimming shortened V by 11 bases and J by 9 bases, and 14 bases separated the two germline ends. The CDR3 spans 11 residues. Germline V lookup: CDR1 MNHEY, CDR2 SMNVEV (reference sequence).

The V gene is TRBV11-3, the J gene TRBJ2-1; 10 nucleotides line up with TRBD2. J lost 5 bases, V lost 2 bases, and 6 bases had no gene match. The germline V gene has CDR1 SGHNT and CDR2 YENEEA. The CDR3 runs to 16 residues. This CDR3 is CASSLSAGGPNNEQFF. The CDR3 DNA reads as TGTGCCAGCAGCTTATCAGCGGGAGGGCCCAACAATGAGCAGTTCTTC.

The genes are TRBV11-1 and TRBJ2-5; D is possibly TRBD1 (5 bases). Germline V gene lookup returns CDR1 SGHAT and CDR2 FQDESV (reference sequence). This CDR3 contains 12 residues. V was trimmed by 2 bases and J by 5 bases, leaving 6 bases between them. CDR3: CASSLPGETQYF. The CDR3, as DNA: TGTGCCAGCAGCTTACCAGGGGAGACCCAGTACTTC. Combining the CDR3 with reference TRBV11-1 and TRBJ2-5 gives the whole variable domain EAEVAQSPRYKITEKSQAVAFWCDPISGHATLYWYRQILGQGPELLVQFQDESVVDDSQLPKDRFSAERLKGVDSTLKIQPAELGDSAMYLCASSLPGETQYFGPGTRLLVL.

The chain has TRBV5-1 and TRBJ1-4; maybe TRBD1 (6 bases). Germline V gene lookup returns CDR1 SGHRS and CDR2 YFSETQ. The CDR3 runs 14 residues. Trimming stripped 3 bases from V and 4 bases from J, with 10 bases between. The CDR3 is CASSSTGYNEKLFF. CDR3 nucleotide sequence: TGCGCCAGCAGCTCAACAGGGTATAATGAAAAACTGTTTTTT.

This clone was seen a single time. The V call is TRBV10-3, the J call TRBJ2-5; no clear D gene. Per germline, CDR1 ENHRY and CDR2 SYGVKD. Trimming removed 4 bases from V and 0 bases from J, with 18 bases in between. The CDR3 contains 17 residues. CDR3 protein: CAISVQSPKTNQETQYF. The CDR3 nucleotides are TGTGCCATCAGTGTTCAGTCCCCAAAGACAAACCAAGAGACCCAGTACTTC.

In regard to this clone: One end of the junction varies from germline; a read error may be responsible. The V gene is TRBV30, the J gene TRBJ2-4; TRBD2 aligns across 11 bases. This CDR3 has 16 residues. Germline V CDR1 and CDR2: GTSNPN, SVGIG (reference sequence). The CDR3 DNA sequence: TGTGCCTGGAGTGTTGGTAGCGGGAGGGCCATAAACATTCAGTACTTC. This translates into CAWSVGSGRAINIQYF.

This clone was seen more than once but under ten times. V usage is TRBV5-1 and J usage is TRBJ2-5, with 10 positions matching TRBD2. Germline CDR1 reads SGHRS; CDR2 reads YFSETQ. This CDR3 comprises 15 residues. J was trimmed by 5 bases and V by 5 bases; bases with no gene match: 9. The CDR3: CASRISGRAEETQYF. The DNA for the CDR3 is TGCGCCAGCAGGATAAGCGGGAGGGCCGAGGAGACCCAGTACTTC.

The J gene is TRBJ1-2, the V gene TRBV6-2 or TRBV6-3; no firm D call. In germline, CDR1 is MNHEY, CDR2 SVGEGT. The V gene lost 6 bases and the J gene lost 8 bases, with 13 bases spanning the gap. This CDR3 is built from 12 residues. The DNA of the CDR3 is TGTGCCAGCAGCGAATTGCCGGGGGGCTACACCTTC. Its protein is CASSELPGGYTF.

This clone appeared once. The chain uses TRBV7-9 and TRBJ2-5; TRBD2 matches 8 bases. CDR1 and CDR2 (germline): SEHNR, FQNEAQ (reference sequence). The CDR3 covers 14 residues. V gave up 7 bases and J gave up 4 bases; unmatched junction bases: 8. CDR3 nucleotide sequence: TGTGCCAGCACCCCCGGTCGGGGGGGAGAGACCCAGTACTTC. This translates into CASTPGRGGETQYF.

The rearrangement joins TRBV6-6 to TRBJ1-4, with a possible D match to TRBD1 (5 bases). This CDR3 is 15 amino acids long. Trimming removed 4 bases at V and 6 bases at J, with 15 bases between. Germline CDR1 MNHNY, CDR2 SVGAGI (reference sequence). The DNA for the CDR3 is TGTGCCAGCAGTTCAGACGGGACTCGCGATGAAAAACTGTTTTTT. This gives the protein CASSSDGTRDEKLFF.

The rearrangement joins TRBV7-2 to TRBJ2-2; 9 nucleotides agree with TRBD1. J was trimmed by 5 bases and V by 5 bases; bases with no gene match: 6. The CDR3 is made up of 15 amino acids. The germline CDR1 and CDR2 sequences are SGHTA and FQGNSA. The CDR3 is CASSLGTGITGELFF. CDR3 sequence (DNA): TGTGCCAGCAGCCTAGGGACAGGGATTACCGGGGAGCTGTTTTTT.

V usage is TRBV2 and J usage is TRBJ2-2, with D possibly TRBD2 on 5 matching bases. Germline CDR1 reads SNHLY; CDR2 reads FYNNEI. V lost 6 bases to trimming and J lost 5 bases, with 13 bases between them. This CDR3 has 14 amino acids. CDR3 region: CASRKEATTGELFF. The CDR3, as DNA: TGTGCCAGCAGGAAGGAGGCCACAACCGGGGAGCTGTTTTTT.